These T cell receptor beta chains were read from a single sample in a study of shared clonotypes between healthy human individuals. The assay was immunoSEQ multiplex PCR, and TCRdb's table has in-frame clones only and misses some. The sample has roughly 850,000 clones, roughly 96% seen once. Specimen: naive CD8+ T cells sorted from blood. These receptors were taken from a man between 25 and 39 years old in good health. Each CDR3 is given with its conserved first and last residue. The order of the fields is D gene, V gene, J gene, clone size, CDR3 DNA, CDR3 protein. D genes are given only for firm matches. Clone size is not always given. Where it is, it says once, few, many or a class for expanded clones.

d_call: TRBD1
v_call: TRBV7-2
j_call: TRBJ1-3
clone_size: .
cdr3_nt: TGTGCCAGCAGCCGGGACAGGGGGCCCAGAAACACCATATATTTT
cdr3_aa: CASSRDRGPRNTIYF

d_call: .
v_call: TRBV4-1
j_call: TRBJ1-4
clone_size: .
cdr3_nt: TGCGCCAGCAGCCAAGAGTCCACGGGGGCGAAGGAAAAACTGTTTTTT
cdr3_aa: CASSQESTGAKEKLFF

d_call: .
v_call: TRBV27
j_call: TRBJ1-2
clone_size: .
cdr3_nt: TGTGCCAGCAGCCCCCTAACAGCTAACTATGGCTACACCTTC
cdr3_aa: CASSPLTANYGYTF

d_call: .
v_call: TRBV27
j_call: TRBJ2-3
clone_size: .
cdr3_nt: TGTGCCAGCAGTTTTTCGAGCGATACGCAGTATTTT
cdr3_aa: CASSFSSDTQYF

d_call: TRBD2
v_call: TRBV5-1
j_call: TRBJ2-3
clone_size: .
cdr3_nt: TGCGCCAGCAGCCGGGTGATGGCGGGAGGACCCCCCGATACGCAGTATTTT
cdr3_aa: CASSRVMAGGPPDTQYF

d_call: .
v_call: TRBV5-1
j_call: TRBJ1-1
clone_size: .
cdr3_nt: TGCGCCAGCAGCTTAGGCGGTATTGAAGCTTTCTTT
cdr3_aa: CASSLGGIEAFF

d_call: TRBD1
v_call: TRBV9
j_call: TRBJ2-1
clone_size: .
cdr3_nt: TGTGCCAGCAGCGTAGCTTTGGGGGACAGGGTGTACAATGAGCAGTTCTTC
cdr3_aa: CASSVALGDRVYNEQFF

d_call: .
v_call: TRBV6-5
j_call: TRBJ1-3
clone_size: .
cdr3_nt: TGTGCCAGCAGCCAGGGGTGGGCTCCTGGAAACACCATATATTTT
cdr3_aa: CASSQGWAPGNTIYF

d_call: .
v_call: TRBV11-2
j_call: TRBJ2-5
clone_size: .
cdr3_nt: TGTGCCAGCAGCTTACCTGGGTCAGAGACCCAGTACTTC
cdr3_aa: CASSLPGSETQYF

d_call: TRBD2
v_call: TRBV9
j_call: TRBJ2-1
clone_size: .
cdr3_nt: TGTGCCAGCAGCGGACTAGCGGGATATTACAATGAGCAGTTCTTC
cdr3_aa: CASSGLAGYYNEQFF

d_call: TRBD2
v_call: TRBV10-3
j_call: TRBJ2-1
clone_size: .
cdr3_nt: TGTGCCATCAGTAGACTAGCGGGAGACAATGAGCAGTTCTTC
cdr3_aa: CAISRLAGDNEQFF

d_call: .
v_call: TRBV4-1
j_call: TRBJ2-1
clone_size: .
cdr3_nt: TGCGCCAGCAGCCAGAGTGGCAATGAGCAGTTCTTC
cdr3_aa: CASSQSGNEQFF

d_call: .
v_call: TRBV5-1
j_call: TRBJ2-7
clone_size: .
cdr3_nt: TGCGCCAGCAGCTTGGACCCCAGCTTAGACGAGCAGTACTTC
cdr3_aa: CASSLDPSLDEQYF

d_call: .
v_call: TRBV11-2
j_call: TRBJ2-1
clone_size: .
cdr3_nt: TGTGCCAGCAGCTTGGGGCAGGAGCAGTTCTTC
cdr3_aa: CASSLGQEQFF

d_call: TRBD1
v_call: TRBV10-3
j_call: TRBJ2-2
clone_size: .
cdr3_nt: TGTGCCATCAGTGGGGGACAGGGGGCGATCGGGGAGCTGTTTTTT
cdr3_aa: CAISGGQGAIGELFF

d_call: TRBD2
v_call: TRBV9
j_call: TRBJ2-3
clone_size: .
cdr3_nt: TGTGCCAGCAGCGGGCACGGGAGGGCCGGCACAGATACGCAGTATTTT
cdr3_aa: CASSGHGRAGTDTQYF

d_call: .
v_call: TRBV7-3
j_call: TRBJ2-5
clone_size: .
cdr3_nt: TGTGCCAGCAGCTTAAGCGGGGACACACAAGAGACCCAGTACTTC
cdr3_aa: CASSLSGDTQETQYF

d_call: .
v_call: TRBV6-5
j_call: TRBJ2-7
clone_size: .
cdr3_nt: .
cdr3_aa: CASSSSGNGVNEQYF

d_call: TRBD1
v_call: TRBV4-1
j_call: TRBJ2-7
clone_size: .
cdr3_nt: TGCGCCAGCAGCCAAGTACAGGGGAACACCTACGAGCAGTACTTC
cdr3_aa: CASSQVQGNTYEQYF

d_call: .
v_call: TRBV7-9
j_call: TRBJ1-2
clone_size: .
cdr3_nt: TGTGCCAGCAGCTCCACTGGAGCTAACTATGGCTACACCTTC
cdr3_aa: CASSSTGANYGYTF

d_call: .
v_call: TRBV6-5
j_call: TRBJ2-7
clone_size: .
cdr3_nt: TGTGCCAGCACCCCCCGGTCGGGTTTCCACGAGCAGTACTTC
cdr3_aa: CASTPRSGFHEQYF

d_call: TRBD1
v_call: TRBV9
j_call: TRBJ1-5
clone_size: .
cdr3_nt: TGTGCCAGCAGCCCAGGGGGGGGTTTCGATCAGCCCCAGCATTTT
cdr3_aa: CASSPGGGFDQPQHF

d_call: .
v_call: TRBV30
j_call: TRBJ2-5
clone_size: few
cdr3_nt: TGTGCCTGGAGTGGAGGGGCCCAAGAGACCCAGTACTTC
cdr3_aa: CAWSGGAQETQYF

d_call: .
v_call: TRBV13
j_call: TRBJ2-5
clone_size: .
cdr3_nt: TGTGCCAGCAGCTTAGGCGGAAGGGGGGCCGAGACCCAGTACTTC
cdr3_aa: CASSLGGRGAETQYF

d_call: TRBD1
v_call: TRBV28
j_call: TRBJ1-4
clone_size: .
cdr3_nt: TGTGCCAGCAGCTACCGCCGGACAGGGGCGTTTAATGAAAAACTGTTTTTT
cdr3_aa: CASSYRRTGAFNEKLFF

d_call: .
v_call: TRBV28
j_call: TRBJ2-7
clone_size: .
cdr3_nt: TGTGCCACCAGACAGCTCTCCTACGAGCAGTACTTC
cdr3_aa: CATRQLSYEQYF

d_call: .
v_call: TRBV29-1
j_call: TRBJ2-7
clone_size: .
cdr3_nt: TGCAGCGTTGAAGGAAGGCTCCACGAGCAGTACTTC
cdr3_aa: CSVEGRLHEQYF

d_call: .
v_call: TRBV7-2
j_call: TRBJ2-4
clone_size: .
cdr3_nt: TGTGCCAGCAGCTCGCGACAGGGAGGGGTCAAAAACATTCAGTACTTC
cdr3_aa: CASSSRQGGVKNIQYF

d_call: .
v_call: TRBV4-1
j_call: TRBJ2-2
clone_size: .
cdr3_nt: TGCGCCAGCAGCCAAAGGAGCGGAACCACCGGGGAGCTGTTTTTT
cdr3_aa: CASSQRSGTTGELFF

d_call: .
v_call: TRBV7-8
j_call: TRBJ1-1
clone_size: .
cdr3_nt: TGTGCCAGCAGCTTCGGACCCGGAAACACTGAAGCTTTCTTT
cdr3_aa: CASSFGPGNTEAFF

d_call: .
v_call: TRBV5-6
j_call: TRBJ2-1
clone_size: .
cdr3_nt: TGTGCCAGCAGCTTTACCGGGAGCCCCCGGGAGTTCTTC
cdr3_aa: CASSFTGSPREFF

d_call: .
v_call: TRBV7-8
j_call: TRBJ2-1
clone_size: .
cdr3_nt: TGTGCCAGCAGCCCTCAACCGGGTATCAAAATTTACAATGAGCAGTTCTTC
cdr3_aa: CASSPQPGIKIYNEQFF

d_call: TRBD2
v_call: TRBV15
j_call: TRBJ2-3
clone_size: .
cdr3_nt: TGTGCCACCAGCAGAGGTAGAAAGACTAGCGGGGCCACAGATACGCAGTATTTT
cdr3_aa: CATSRGRKTSGATDTQYF

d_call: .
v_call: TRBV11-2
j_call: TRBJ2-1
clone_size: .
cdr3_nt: TGTGCCAGCAGCTTAGAGGGACAAAACAATGAGCAGTTCTTC
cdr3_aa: CASSLEGQNNEQFF

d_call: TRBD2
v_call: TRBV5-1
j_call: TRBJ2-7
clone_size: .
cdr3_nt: TGCGCCAGCAGCGGGGGGTGGACTAGCGGCTACGAGCAGTACTTC
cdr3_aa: CASSGGWTSGYEQYF

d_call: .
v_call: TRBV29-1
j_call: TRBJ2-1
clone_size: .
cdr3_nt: TGCAGCGTATGGGGGACTCTCTACAATGAGCAGTTCTTC
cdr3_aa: CSVWGTLYNEQFF

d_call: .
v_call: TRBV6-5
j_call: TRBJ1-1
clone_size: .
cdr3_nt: TGTGCCAGCAGTCAGGGGAACACTGAAGCTTTCTTT
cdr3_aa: CASSQGNTEAFF

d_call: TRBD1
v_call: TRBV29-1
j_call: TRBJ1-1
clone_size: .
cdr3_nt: TGCAGCGCGACAGGGTCTGGGAACACTGAAGCTTTCTTT
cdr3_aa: CSATGSGNTEAFF

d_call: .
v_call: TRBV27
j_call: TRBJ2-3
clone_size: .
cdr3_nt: TGTGCCAGCTCCCTGTCGGCGGCGGGACGTCTCGATACGCAGTATTTT
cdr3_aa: CASSLSAAGRLDTQYF

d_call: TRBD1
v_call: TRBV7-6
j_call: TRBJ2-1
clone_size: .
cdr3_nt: TGTGCCAGCAGCTTAGGGGACAGGGCGTACAATGAGCAGTTCTTC
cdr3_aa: CASSLGDRAYNEQFF

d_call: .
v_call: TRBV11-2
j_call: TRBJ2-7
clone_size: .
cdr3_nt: TGTGCCAGCAGCTTAGGACAGGTCTACGAGCAGTACTTC
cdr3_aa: CASSLGQVYEQYF

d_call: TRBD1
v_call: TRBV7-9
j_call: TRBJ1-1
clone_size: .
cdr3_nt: TGTGCCAGCAGCCTCCCCGGAGACAGGGAGAACACTGAAGCTTTCTTT
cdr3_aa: CASSLPGDRENTEAFF

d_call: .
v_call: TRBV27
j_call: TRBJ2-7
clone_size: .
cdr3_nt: TGTGCCAGCAGTCCTCTGGGGCAGGCCTACGAGCAGTACTTC
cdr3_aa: CASSPLGQAYEQYF

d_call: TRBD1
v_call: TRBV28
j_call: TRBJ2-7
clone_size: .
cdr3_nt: TGTGCCAGCAGCCGTTTACAGGGGGCTTACGAGCAGTACTTC
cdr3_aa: CASSRLQGAYEQYF

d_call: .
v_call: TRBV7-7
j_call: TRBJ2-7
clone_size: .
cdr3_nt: TGTGCTAGCAGCCCGGGAGACGGGTACGAGCAGTACTTC
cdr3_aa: CASSPGDGYEQYF

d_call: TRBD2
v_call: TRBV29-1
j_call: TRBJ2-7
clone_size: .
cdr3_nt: TGCAGCCCCACTGTGGCTAGCGGGACGAGGGGTTCTTACGAGCAGTACTTC
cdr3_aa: CSPTVASGTRGSYEQYF

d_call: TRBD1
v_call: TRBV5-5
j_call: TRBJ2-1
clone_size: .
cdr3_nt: TGTGCCAGCAGCTTGGGGGACAGGGCCAATGAGCAGTTCTTC
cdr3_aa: CASSLGDRANEQFF

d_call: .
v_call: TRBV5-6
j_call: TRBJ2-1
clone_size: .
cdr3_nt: TGTGCCAGCAACGTAGGCAGGGTCGAGCAGTTCTTC
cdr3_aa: CASNVGRVEQFF

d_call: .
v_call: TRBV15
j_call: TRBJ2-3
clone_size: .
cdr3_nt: TGTGCCACCAGCCCCAGTTCCCCTAGCACAGATACGCAGTATTTT
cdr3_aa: CATSPSSPSTDTQYF

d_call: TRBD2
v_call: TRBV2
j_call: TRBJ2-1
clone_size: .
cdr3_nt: TGTGCCAGCTGTCTAGCGGACGACTCCTACAATGAGCAGTTCTTC
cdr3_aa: CASCLADDSYNEQFF

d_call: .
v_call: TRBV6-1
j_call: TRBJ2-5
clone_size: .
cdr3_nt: TGTGCCAGCAGTGGGGGGACCGCCTCCGGAGAGACCCAGTACTTC
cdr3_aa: CASSGGTASGETQYF

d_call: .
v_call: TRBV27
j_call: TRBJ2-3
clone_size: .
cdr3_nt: TGTGCCAGCAGTTTGGTGGGGCCCTCCACAGATACGCAGTATTTT
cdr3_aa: CASSLVGPSTDTQYF

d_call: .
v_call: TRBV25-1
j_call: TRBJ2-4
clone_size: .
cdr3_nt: TGTGCCAGCAGACCCAAGAGGCTAGCCAAAAACATTCAGTACTTC
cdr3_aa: CASRPKRLAKNIQYF

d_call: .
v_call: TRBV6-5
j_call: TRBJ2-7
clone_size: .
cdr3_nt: TGTGCCAGCAGTTACTCCCCATCCTACGAGCAGTACTTC
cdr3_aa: CASSYSPSYEQYF

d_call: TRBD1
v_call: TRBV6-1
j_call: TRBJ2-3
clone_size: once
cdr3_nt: TGTGCCAGCAGTGAGAGGACAGGTGGTTACAGCACAGATACGCAGTATTTT
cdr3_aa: CASSERTGGYSTDTQYF

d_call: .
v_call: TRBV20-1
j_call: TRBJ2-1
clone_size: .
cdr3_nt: TGCAGTGCTAAGGTCGTCGATGAGCAGTTCTTC
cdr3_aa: CSAKVVDEQFF

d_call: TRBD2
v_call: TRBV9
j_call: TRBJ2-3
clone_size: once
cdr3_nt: TGTGCCAGCAGCGTTGCCACTAGCGCGAGCACAGATACGCAGTATTTT
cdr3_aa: CASSVATSASTDTQYF